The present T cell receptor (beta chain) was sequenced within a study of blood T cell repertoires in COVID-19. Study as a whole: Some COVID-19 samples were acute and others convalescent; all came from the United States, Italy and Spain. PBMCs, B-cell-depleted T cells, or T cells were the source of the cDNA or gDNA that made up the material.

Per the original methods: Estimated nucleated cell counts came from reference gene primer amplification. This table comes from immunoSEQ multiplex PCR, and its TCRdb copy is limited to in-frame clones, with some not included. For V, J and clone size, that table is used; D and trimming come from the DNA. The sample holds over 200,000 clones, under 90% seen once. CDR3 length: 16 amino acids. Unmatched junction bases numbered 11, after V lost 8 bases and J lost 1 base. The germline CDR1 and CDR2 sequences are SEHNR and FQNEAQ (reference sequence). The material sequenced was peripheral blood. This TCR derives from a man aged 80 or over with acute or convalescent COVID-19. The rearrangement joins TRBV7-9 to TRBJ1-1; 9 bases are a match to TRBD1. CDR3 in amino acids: CASSVAQGQGNTEAFF. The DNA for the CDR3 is TGTGCCAGCTCGGTTGCGCAGGGACAGGGGAACACTGAAGCTTTCTTT.